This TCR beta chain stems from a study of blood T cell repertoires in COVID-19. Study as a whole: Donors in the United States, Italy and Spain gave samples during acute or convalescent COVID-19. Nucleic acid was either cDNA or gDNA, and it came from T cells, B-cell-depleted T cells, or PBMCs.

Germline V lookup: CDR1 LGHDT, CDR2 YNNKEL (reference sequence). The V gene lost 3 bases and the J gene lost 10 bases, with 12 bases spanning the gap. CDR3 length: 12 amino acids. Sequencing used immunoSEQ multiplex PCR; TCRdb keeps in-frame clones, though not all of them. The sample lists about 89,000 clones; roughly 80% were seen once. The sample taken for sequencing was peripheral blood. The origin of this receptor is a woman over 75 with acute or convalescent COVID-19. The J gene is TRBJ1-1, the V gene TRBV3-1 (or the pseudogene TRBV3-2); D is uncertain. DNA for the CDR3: TGTGCCAGCAGCCAGGGCCGGGGTGCAGCTTTCTTT. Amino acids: CASSQGRGAAFF.